Listed here is a single TCR beta chain. This receptor's antigen is unknown. One base away there is no much larger clone; base qualities are not given. This sample stems from a study of cytomegalovirus exposure and HLA in healthy donors (dated by TCRdb to about 2017). Describing the broader study: According to an earlier analysis of 450 to 650 of the donors, about 179 million T cells yielded 90 million to 130 million unique TCR beta sequences and around 280 Gb of sequence data. The study used immunosequencing to profile the T cell repertoires of 670 or so subjects and linked those repertoires to cytomegalovirus serostatus. In the later analysis, no new phenotypic data were used to find candidate immune exposures; instead, reliance was placed on TCR beta sequences and their occurrence across donors. Of the 300 to 450 genotyped donors, roughly 85% fell in the genetic ancestry cluster associated with self-reported Caucasian donors. Genome-wide SNP genotypes for about three fifths of the roughly 670 donors were used in a later genetic analysis, which treated that subset as a discovery cohort. To predict cytomegalovirus infection status, the study combined high-throughput TCR immunosequencing, statistical association of individual TCRs with disease status, and machine learning. An early release covering roughly 600 HLA-typed donors comprised roughly 300 gigabases of sequencing data and roughly 85 million unique TCR sequences. The study aimed to test whether signatures of past pathogen exposure could be identified by cataloging public T cell receptors. In a later analysis, previously published TCR beta repertoires from some 640 donors were re-analyzed and high-resolution HLA genotyping was added so that TCR occurrence patterns could be studied. Four to six DR-DQ haplotypes were handled as single units for association and clustering, since linkage in the cohort was strong. In addition to the first cohort of 666 subjects, a separate validation cohort of 100 to 150 different subjects was used. An earlier analysis of fewer than 750 of the donors used high-throughput TCR beta sequencing to judge whether each TCR beta V gene segment behaved as functional or pseudogenic. Among a few hundred genotyped donors of the cohort, an average of roughly 240,000 unique TCR beta nucleotide sequences were sequenced per donor, 15% to 20% of them non-productive. Every discovery cohort repertoire had been produced on one sequencing platform. The number of donors typed differed by locus, with about 629-630 for A, B, C, DRB1 and DQB1, approximately 500 for DQA1, 600 to 610 for DPA1, and roughly 450 for DPB1. Donor age, sex, ethnicity and CMV serostatus were compiled alongside the repertoire data. Class I and class II HLA loci were covered by the typing at four-digit resolution. The paper as a whole reports these results and caveats: Across donors, most TCR sequences were observed very rarely, whereas some public TCRs were present in many individuals. In a later analysis, HLA-associated TCR beta chains showed more clonal expansion and lower generation probabilities than non-associated chains that were equally common. A further reported finding was that TCR beta sequences accurately predicted the HLA-A and HLA-B alleles for most subjects in the first cohort. In both the original and validation cohorts, the classifier was reported to diagnose cytomegalovirus status with high specificity and sensitivity. The presence/absence analyses assumed that sequencing depth was roughly uniform across donors, and that assumption may not be true. Linkage disequilibrium might explain the correlated functional status among segregating V segments, but an unknown experimental factor could not be excluded. A cluster of highly shared sequence variants was judged likely to be a technical artifact of the sequencing pipeline. The earlier analysis of approximately 560 of the donors excluded some 16 rarely observed V segments, including chromosome 9 orphons, because counts were too low. The cohort was sequenced for TCR beta chains only, and without alpha or paired-chain data the features that could be detected were limited. A later analysis reported that several top co-occurrence clusters appeared linked to parvovirus B19, influenza, CMV and Epstein-Barr virus. Strong co-occurrence of HLA alleles, especially DR and DQ, made assigning TCR associations to individual alleles difficult. A later genetic analysis associated a missense DCLRE1C variant with V-gene and J-gene trimming of TCR beta chains, and an independent cohort replicated the association. The authors suggested that the approach could potentially be generalized to other disease states and immunological phenotypes. In a later analysis, some 17,000 TCR beta sequences were associated with specific HLA alleles at a false discovery rate of 0.05. A later analysis found that TCR association rates varied across HLA loci, with DRB1 alleles showing the most associated TCRs and HLA-C alleles the fewest. CMV serostatus was the only immune exposure information available for the cohort. In a later genetic analysis, fewer N-insertions in productive TCRs were reported among donors in an Asian-associated ancestry cluster than the roughly 710-donor mean. Most CMV-associated TCR beta chains appeared to be HLA-restricted in a later analysis, and the HLA associations seemed to be driven largely by CMV exposure. A total of around 150 TCR beta chains were listed by the study as associated with cytomegalovirus. In vitro tests confirmed that a few of the cytomegalovirus-associated TCR beta chains recognize cytomegalovirus antigens. In an earlier analysis of 587 of the donors, most TCR beta V segments were observed in productive rearrangements about 90% or about 30% of the time, broadly matching IMGT annotations. Because some donors lacked HLA typing at each locus, the association tests relied only on the typed subset.

The cohort comprised under 700 healthy bone marrow donors. At the time of sampling, every cohort member was nominally healthy, though immune exposures that went unrecorded were likely present. The donor was CMV seronegative and was included in the group of about 350 seronegative cohort members. Each donor provided a peripheral blood sample, and peripheral blood mononuclear cells were used for TCR beta sequencing. Genomic DNA was extracted from the blood cell samples with the Qiagen DNeasy Blood Extraction Kit. Receptor amplification or capture employed the immunoSEQ multiplex PCR assay. For the multiplex PCR, a mixture combining 60 forward primers for TCR Vbeta segments and 13 reverse primers for TCR Jbeta segments was used. A multiplex PCR assay on genomic DNA amplified the CDR3 region of rearranged TCR beta genes. On the Illumina HiSeq System, the amplified TCR beta libraries were sequenced as 87-base-pair reads. Per the source publication's procedure: A later analysis counted about 80 million unique TCR beta chains across the 640 or so repertoires, and some 11 million of these chains were shared by at least two donors. To remove PCR and sequencing errors, raw reads were error-corrected and collapsed into unique sequences using a nearest-neighbor algorithm that merged closely related sequences. Alignment of CDR3 sequences to IMGT reference sequences was used to assign V, D and J gene segments. For a sequence to be retained, a match of at least six nucleotides to both a V gene segment and a J gene segment was required. Rearrangements were classified as productive when the CDR3 lacked stop codons and remained in frame with V and J, and all other rearrangements were classified as non-productive. Following IMGT convention, CDR3 was defined as the stretch from the second conserved V-encoded cysteine up to the conserved J-encoded phenylalanine. In an earlier analysis of more than 550 of the donors, sequences lacking an unambiguous match to a single V gene segment were excluded. In an earlier analysis of approximately 500 of the donors, a V segment was called functional when productive rearrangements were above 56.7%, and segregating when the standard deviation between donors exceeded 5%. A statistical classification framework was developed to diagnose cytomegalovirus status using the catalog of TCR beta chain sequences. In a later analysis, TCR nucleotide sequences were compared against IMGT/GENE-DB human TR gene sequences so that V and J genes could be assigned. In a later analysis, CDR3 sequences and most-parsimonious VDJ recombination scenarios were assigned using the TCRdist pipeline. In a later analysis, each TCR beta chain was defined by its CDR3 amino acid sequence together with its V-gene family, and reads without a unique V-gene family were excluded. As a way to deal with suspected cross-contamination and a sequencing artifact, a later analysis dropped nearly 600 nucleotide sequences that were highly shared and had low generation probability. In a later analysis, a clonal expansion index for each public chain was calculated from normalized within-repertoire ranks of inferred template counts. In a later analysis, generation probabilities were computed with a VDJ recombination model fitted to out-of-frame rearrangements, and the resulting probabilities were checked against IGoR. In a later analysis, hypergeometric tests were used to score TCR-TCR, TCR-HLA and TCR-CMV co-occurrence, with a repertoire-size bias correction applied to TCR pairs. In a later analysis, false discovery rates were estimated by permuting HLA or CMV assignments 20 times. In a later analysis, co-occurring TCRs were grouped using DBSCAN, and TCRdist sequence similarity was added for clustering within HLA-allele-positive subsets. For co-occurrence clustering, repertoires with fewer than 30,000 or more than 120,000 public chains were excluded, along with about five repertoires with anomalous nucleotide sharing. As stored in TCRdb, this immuneACCESS dataset retains in-frame rearrangements with V and J assigned. A fraction of the clones does not appear; measured against another copy, unresolved V genes explain less than half of the discrepancy, and the remainder lacks a known reason. V, J and clone size are those of that table, while D and trimming were read from the DNA. The sample contains approximately 180,000 clones, more than 65% of them found a single time. Clones ranked in the top ten supply approximately 1.8% of the sample.

The sequence was collected from a woman in her thirties in good health and CMV-seronegative. Sequencing was done on a sample of PBMCs.

The DNA sequence reads TGTGCCAGCAGTGAATTCCTCCCCCACGAGCAGTACTTC. Translated, it reads CASSEFLPHEQYF. The chain employs TRBV25-1 and TRBJ2-7, with the identity of the D gene unclear. Including the terminal cysteine and phenylalanine, the CDR3 comprises 13 residues. Only the CDR3 DNA stays, 39 bases, in frame from base 1. At the junction V is shortened by 1 base and J by 5 bases, with 9 bases in between. CDR1 is given as MGHDK and CDR2 as SYGVNS, both from the germline V gene.